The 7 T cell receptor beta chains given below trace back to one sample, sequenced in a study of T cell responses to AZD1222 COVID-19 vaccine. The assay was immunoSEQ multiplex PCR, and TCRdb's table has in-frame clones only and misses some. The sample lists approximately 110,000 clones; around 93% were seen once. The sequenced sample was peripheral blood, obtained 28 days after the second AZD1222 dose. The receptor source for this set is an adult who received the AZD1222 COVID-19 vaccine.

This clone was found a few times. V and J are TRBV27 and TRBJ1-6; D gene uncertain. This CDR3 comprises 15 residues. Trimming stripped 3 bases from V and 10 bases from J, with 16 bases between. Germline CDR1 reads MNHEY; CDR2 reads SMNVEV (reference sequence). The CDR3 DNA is TGTGCCAGCAGTTTTAGGTCCACCTTGAGGTCACCCCTCCACTTT. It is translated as CASSFRSTLRSPLHF.

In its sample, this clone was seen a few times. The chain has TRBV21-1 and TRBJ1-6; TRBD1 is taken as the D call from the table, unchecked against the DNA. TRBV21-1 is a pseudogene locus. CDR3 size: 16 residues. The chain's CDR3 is CASSRNTGQVNSPLHF. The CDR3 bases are TGTGCCAGCAGCAGAAATACCGGACAGGTCAATTCACCCCTCCACTTT.

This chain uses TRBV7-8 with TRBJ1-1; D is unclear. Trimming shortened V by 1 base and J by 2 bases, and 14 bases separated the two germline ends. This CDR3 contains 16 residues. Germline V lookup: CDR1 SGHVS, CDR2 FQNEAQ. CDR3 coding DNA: TGTGCCAGCAGCTTAGGGCCGGTTTATGCCAACACTGAAGCTTTCTTT. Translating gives CASSLGPVYANTEAFF.

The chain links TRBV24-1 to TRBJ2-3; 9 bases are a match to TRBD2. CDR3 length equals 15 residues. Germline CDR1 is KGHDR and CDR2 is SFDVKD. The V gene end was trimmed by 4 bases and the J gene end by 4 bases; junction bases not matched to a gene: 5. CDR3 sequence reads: CATSEVAGAADTQYF. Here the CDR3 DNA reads TGTGCCACCAGTGAGGTAGCGGGAGCGGCAGATACGCAGTATTTT.

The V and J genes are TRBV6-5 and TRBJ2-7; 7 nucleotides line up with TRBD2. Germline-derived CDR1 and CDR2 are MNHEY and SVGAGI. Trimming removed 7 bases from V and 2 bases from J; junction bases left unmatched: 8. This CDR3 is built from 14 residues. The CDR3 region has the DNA TGTGCCAGCACAGAGCTAGCGGAGGCCTACGAGCAGTACTTC. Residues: CASTELAEAYEQYF.

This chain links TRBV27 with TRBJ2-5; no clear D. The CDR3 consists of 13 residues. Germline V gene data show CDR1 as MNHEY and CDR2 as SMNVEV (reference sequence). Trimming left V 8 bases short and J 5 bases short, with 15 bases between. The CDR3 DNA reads TGTGCCAGCTCCCCTTTCACGGGCGAGACCCAGTACTTC. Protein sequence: CASSPFTGETQYF.

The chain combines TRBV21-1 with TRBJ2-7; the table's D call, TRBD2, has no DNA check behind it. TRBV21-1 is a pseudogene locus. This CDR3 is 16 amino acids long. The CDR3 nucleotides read TGTGCCAGCAGCAAAAGGCCCCTAGCGGGAGGTCACGAGCAGTACTTC. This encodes CASSKRPLAGGHEQYF.